The present entry profiles one T cell receptor (beta chain) with its context. This specimen belongs to a study of shared clonotypes between healthy human individuals. Method: immunoSEQ multiplex PCR; TCRdb's copy keeps in-frame clones and lacks some. The data hold more than 2,000,000 clones, with 80% to 95% observed a single time. The germline V gene has CDR1 SGHNT and CDR2 YYREEE (reference sequence). This CDR3 contains 14 residues. V dropped 0 bases and J dropped 6 bases, with 10 bases sitting between them. This sequence was found in a man in his late teens or twenties in good health. Some clones in this sample may be carry-over from other donors' samples. The sequenced material came from naive CD4+ T cells from PBMCs. The subset was: CD45RA+ positively selected. V usage is TRBV5-4 and J usage is TRBJ1-5, with unresolved D. As DNA, the CDR3 is TGTGCCAGCAGCTTGGACGGCAGAACTCAGCCCCAGCATTTT. Protein product: CASSLDGRTQPQHF.